A single sample is the source of the 19 T cell receptor beta chains below, sequenced in a study of control samples from healthy donors and cancer patients. This table comes from immunoSEQ multiplex PCR, and its TCRdb copy is limited to in-frame clones, with some not included. There are about 200,000 clones in the sample; about 90% occur only once, and 1.5% to 2% lies in the top ten. The sample consisted of blood. The receptors derive from a man aged 25-45 years in good health.

The chain recombines TRBV2 with TRBJ1-2; D remains unclear. Germline-derived CDR1 and CDR2 are SNHLY and FYNNEI. The V end was cut by 6 bases, the J end by 5 bases, with 7 bases between. The CDR3 is 11 amino acids. CDR3 protein: CASRLLYGYTF. For the CDR3, the DNA is TGTGCCAGCAGACTACTATATGGCTACACCTTC.

This sequence joins TRBV3-1 (or the pseudogene TRBV3-2) and TRBJ1-2; D uncertain. CDR1 LGHDT and CDR2 YNNKEL come from the germline V gene (reference sequence). Trimming took 0 bases from V and 5 from J, leaving 13 bases between them. This CDR3 comprises 15 residues. This CDR3 is CASSQDLVPSYGYTF. The CDR3 nucleotides read TGTGCCAGCAGCCAAGATCTAGTCCCCTCATATGGCTACACCTTC.

This clone has a single count. CDR3 sequence (DNA): TGTGCCAGCAGCCAAGAGGGCGGATTATACGAGCAGTACTTC. Its protein is CASSQEGGLYEQYF. This sequence joins TRBV3-1 (or the pseudogene TRBV3-2) and TRBJ2-7; D not certain. The length of the CDR3 is 14 residues. Germline V gives CDR1 LGHDT, CDR2 YNNKEL (reference sequence). Trimming stripped 0 bases from V and 4 bases from J, with 10 bases between.

This clone was seen once. The chain has TRBV5-3 and TRBJ2-3; no definite D call. TRBV5-3 is identified as an open reading frame with a role that is uncertain. The length of the CDR3 is 16 residues. V was cut by 3 bases and J by 2 bases, with 16 bases left in between. This chain's CDR3 is CARSSPRSSTTDTQYF. CDR3 nucleotides: TGTGCCAGAAGCTCACCCCGTTCGAGCACCACAGATACGCAGTATTTT.

The CDR3 coding sequence is TGTGCCAGCAGCCAGACTAGCGGGGGGCGACGCGATGAGCAGTTCTTC. This sequence encodes CASSQTSGGRRDEQFF. The rearrangement links TRBV9 to TRBJ2-1; TRBD2 matches 13 bases. CDR1 and CDR2 (germline): SGDLS, YYNGEE. Trimming cost V 4 bases and J 8 bases; bases outside gene matches: 9. CDR3 size: 16 residues. Looking up the rest from reference TRBV9 and TRBJ2-1 gives the full variable domain: DSGVTQTPKHLITATGQRVTLRCSPRSGDLSVYWYQQSLDQGLQFLIQYYNGEERAKGNILERFSAQQFPDLHSELNLSSLELGDSALYFCASSQTSGGRRDEQFFGPGTRLTVL.

The V call is TRBV2, the J call TRBJ1-5, with TRBD1 identical over 7 bases. This CDR3 is built from 17 residues. The ends lost 3 bases at V and 1 base at J; junction bases unmatched: 9. Germline assignment: CDR1 SNHLY and CDR2 FYNNEI. The CDR3 DNA is TGTGCCAGCAGTGAGGGCAGGGGGGCCCGCAGCAATCAGCCCCAGCATTTT. Its protein is CASSEGRGARSNQPQHF.

This chain joins TRBV5-6 and TRBJ2-7; the D gene is possibly TRBD1 (6 bases). V lost 4 bases to trimming and J lost 4 bases, with 15 bases between them. Germline V gene lookup returns CDR1 SGHDT and CDR2 YYEEEE. This CDR3 comprises 14 residues. For the CDR3, the DNA is TGTGCCAGCAGCCAGCTGCCAGGGGATTACGAGCAGTACTTC. Amino acid sequence: CASSQLPGDYEQYF. Variable domain in full (rest from reference TRBV5-6 and TRBJ2-7): DAGVTQSPTHLIKTRGQQVTLRCSPKSGHDTVSWYQQALGQGPQFIFQYYEEEERQRGNFPDRFSGHQFPNYSSELNVNALLLGDSALYLCASSQLPGDYEQYFGPGTRLTVT.

The rearrangement uses TRBV3-1 (or the pseudogene TRBV3-2) and TRBJ2-3, with 8 nucleotides matching TRBD2. Germline V CDR1 and CDR2: LGHDT, YNNKEL (reference sequence). Trimming took 0 bases from V and 6 from J; bases not matched to a gene: 8. The CDR3 runs to 16 residues. In nucleotides, the CDR3 is TGTGCCAGCAGCCAAGATCTCGCGGGGGGCAGGGATACGCAGTATTTT. Translation gives CASSQDLAGGRDTQYF.

V and J are TRBV20-1 and TRBJ1-1; D not certain. Looked up from germline, CDR1 is DFQATT and CDR2 is SNEGSKA (reference sequence). There are 11 residues in the CDR3. The V and J ends lost 2 bases and 5 bases respectively, with 6 bases between them. The DNA for the CDR3 is TGCAGTGCTAGAAGGCAGACTGAAGCTTTCTTT. Its protein is CSARRQTEAFF.

DNA of the CDR3: TGTGCCAGCAGCTTAAGGTTCCAAGATACGCAGTATTTT. Protein sequence: CASSLRFQDTQYF. The chain recombines TRBV7-6 with TRBJ2-3; no clear D gene. V gave up 2 bases and J gave up 5 bases, with 8 bases separating them. CDR3 length: 13 amino acids. Looked up from germline, CDR1 is SGHVS and CDR2 is FNYEAQ.

Comments on this clone: The same CDR3 arises from other DNA sequences in this sample as well. The chain has TRBV2 and TRBJ2-7; D not resolved. This CDR3 is built from 11 residues. Germline CDR1 reads SNHLY; CDR2 reads FYNNEI. V lost 6 bases to trimming and J lost 2 bases, with 5 bases between them. CDR3 nucleotides: TGTGCCAGCAGCGCCCCCTACGAGCAGTACTTC. It encodes CASSAPYEQYF.

The chain is built from TRBV25-1 and TRBJ2-7; 14 bases line up with TRBD2. Germline lookup yields CDR1 MGHDK and CDR2 SYGVNS. Germline trimming cut 7 bases from V and 5 bases from J; bases unmatched to any gene: 13. The CDR3 length is 17 residues. The CDR3 DNA reads TGTGCCAGCACGGGACAGGGGACTAGCGGGGGCTACAACGAGCAGTACTTC. Translation: CASTGQGTSGGYNEQYF.

The chain combines TRBV30 with TRBJ1-5; possible D gene TRBD1, 5 bases. CDR3 length equals 13 residues. The germline gives CDR1 GTSNPN, CDR2 SVGIG (reference sequence). V shed 2 bases and J shed 7 bases, with 12 bases lying between them. DNA for the CDR3: TGTGCCTGGAGTAAAGGGGTTCACCAGCCCCAGCATTTT. The encoded protein is CAWSKGVHQPQHF.

The chain recombines TRBV5-4 with TRBJ2-1; 7 bases align to TRBD1. J was trimmed by 8 bases and V by 2 bases; bases with no gene match: 4. Germline CDR1 is SGHNT and CDR2 is YYREEE (reference sequence). The CDR3 consists of 13 residues. CDR3 region: CASSLDRVYEQFF. The CDR3 DNA reads as TGTGCCAGCAGCTTAGACAGGGTTTATGAGCAGTTCTTC.

V and J are TRBV30 and TRBJ1-2, with a possible D match to TRBD1 (5 bases). The CDR3 totals 14 residues. The V gene lost 2 bases and the J gene lost 13 bases, with 23 bases spanning the gap. In germline, CDR1 is GTSNPN, CDR2 SVGIG (reference sequence). The CDR3 loop is CAWSPGRKVWDSTF. CDR3 sequence (DNA): TGTGCCTGGAGTCCCGGCAGAAAAGTTTGGGACTCCACCTTC.

The CDR3 region has the DNA TGTGCCAGCAGTCAGCTGGACAGGAATGAAGCTTTCTTT. This encodes CASSQLDRNEAFF. V and J are TRBV12-3 or TRBV12-4 and TRBJ1-1, with 7 bases aligning to TRBD1. The CDR3 is 13 residues long. Trimming cost V 5 bases and J 7 bases; bases outside gene matches: 7.

This clone was seen only a few times. The chain recombines TRBV7-2 with TRBJ1-5; D is uncertain. CDR3 length: 13 amino acids. Germline assignment: CDR1 SGHTA and CDR2 FQGNSA. V shed 3 bases and J shed 4 bases, with 7 bases lying between them. Written as DNA, the CDR3 is TGTGCCAGCAGCTTCGAGCTTAATCAGCCCCAGCATTTT. Protein: CASSFELNQPQHF.

The chain uses TRBV10-3 and TRBJ2-7; the D is unclear. CDR1 and CDR2 (germline): ENHRY, SYGVKD. V was cut by 7 bases and J by 0 bases, with 10 bases left in between. This CDR3 spans 13 amino acids. CDR3 residues: CAIKYELSYEQYF. The CDR3 bases are TGTGCCATCAAGTACGAGCTCTCCTACGAGCAGTACTTC.

The V call is TRBV5-8, the J call TRBJ1-1; the D is unclear. V was clipped by 4 bases and J by 10 bases, with 26 bases between them. The CDR3 length is 16 residues. CDR1 is SGHTS, CDR2 YDEGEE, per germline. This chain's CDR3 is CASSTLFGGVLYGAFF. In nucleotides, the CDR3 is TGTGCCAGCAGCACCCTCTTCGGCGGAGTTCTTTATGGAGCTTTCTTT.